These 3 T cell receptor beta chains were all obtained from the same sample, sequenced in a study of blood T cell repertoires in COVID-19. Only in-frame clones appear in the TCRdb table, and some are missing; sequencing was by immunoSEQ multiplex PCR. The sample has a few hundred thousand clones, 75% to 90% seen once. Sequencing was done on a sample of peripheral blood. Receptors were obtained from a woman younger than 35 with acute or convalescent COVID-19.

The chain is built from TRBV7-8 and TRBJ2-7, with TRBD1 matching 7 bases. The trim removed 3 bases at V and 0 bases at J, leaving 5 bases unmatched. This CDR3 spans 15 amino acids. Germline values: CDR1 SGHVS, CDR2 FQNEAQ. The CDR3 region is CASSFPGTASYEQYF. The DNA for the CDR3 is TGTGCCAGCAGCTTTCCCGGGACAGCCTCCTACGAGCAGTACTTC.

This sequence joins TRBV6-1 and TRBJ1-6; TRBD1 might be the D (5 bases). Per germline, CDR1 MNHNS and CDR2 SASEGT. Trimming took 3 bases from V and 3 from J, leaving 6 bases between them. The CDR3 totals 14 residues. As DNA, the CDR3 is TGTGCCAGCAGTGAGGACAACTATAATTCACCCCTCCACTTT. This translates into CASSEDNYNSPLHF.

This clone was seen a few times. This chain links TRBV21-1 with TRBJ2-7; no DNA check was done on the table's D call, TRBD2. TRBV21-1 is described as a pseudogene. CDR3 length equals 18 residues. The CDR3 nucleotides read TGTGCCAGCATATTTGGCTCTAGCCCTCGGAGCCTTTTCTACGAGCAGTACTTC. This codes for CASIFGSSPRSLFYEQYF.